The 22 T cell receptor beta chains reported below all come from one sample, sequenced in a study of cytotoxic CD8 clonotypes in ibrutinib-treated CLL. Here immunoSEQ multiplex PCR was the method, and the copy in TCRdb shows in-frame clones only, minus some. Altogether roughly 160,000 clones are present, more than 65% being singletons, with the ten largest covering around 2%. The sample in question was PBMCs, obtained after 12 months of ibrutinib treatment. The receptors derive from a human donor with chronic lymphocytic leukemia.

The chain employs TRBV7-9 and TRBJ2-5, with D unclear. Trimming left V 3 bases short and J 4 bases short, with 9 bases between. Germline V CDR1 and CDR2: SEHNR, FQNEAQ (reference sequence). CDR3 size: 13 residues. The CDR3 coding sequence is TGTGCCAGCAGCTTCACTGGCGGAGAGACCCAGTACTTC. The encoded protein is CASSFTGGETQYF.

This clone appeared a single time. V gene TRBV6-6 combines with J gene TRBJ2-3; 11 nucleotides line up with TRBD2. J gave up 3 bases and V 5 bases, and 4 bases lay outside the gene matches. The CDR3 runs 15 residues. Germline V gene data show CDR1 as MNHNY and CDR2 as SVGAGI (reference sequence). The DNA for the CDR3 is TGTGCCAGCAGTCTCACTAGCGGGAGAACAGATACGCAGTATTTT. Translation gives CASSLTSGRTDTQYF.

The rearrangement links TRBV6-6 to TRBJ2-7; D is unclear. The CDR3 is made up of 11 amino acids. The germline V and J ends were trimmed by 10 bases and 2 bases, with 9 bases remaining between them. Germline V gene data show CDR1 as MNHNY and CDR2 as SVGAGI (reference sequence). The CDR3 region has the DNA TGTGCCACTAGGGTGGCCTACGAGCAGTACTTC. Translating gives CATRVAYEQYF.

The V gene is TRBV14, the J gene TRBJ2-7; 10 bases are shared with TRBD1. V shed 1 base and J 2 bases; nucleotides not matched to a gene: 2. This CDR3 region has 15 residues. Germline CDR1 reads SGHDN; CDR2 reads FVKESK. The CDR3 reads CASSQGQGAAYEQYF. The DNA of the CDR3 is TGTGCCAGCAGCCAAGGACAGGGGGCAGCCTACGAGCAGTACTTC. Variable domain in full (rest from reference TRBV14 and TRBJ2-7): EAGVTQFPSHSVIEKGQTVTLRCDPISGHDNLYWYRRVMGKEIKFLLHFVKESKQDESGMPNNRFLAERTGGTYSTLKVQPAELEDSGVYFCASSQGQGAAYEQYFGPGTRLTVT.

The rearrangement uses TRBV28 and TRBJ1-2; 9 nucleotides line up with TRBD1. CDR1 and CDR2 (germline): MDHEN, SYDVKM. There are 13 residues in the CDR3. V trimming: 6 bases; J trimming: 8 bases; junction bases outside the gene matches: 7. The chain's CDR3 is CASSLTGGKGYTF. Written as DNA, the CDR3 is TGTGCCAGCAGCTTGACAGGGGGAAAAGGCTACACCTTC.

In this sample, this clone turned up once. V gene TRBV19 combines with J gene TRBJ2-2; the D is unclear. The CDR3 has 15 residues. Germline V CDR1 and CDR2: LNHDA, SQIVND (reference sequence). V was shortened by 3 bases and J by 1 base, with 9 bases between the two germline ends. The CDR3 is CASSIHYLNTGELFF. CDR3 sequence (DNA): TGTGCCAGTAGTATCCACTACCTGAACACCGGGGAGCTGTTTTTT. The whole variable domain, remainder taken from reference TRBV19 and TRBJ2-2, is DGGITQSPKYLFRKEGQNVTLSCEQNLNHDAMYWYRQDPGQGLRLIYYSQIVNDFQKGDIAEGYSVSREKKESFPLTVTSAQKNPTAFYLCASSIHYLNTGELFFGEGSRLTVL.

This clone was found a few times. The chain links TRBV9 to TRBJ2-4, with TRBD2 matching 8 bases. V trimming: 0 bases; J trimming: 6 bases; junction bases outside the gene matches: 17. Germline V gives CDR1 SGDLS, CDR2 YYNGEE. The CDR3 has 19 amino acids. The CDR3 bases are TGTGCCAGCAGCGTAGCTACGGCGGGGGGTACCAGGGGAGGAAACATTCAGTACTTC. It codes for CASSVATAGGTRGGNIQYF. Drawing the rest from reference TRBV9 and TRBJ2-4, the complete variable domain is DSGVTQTPKHLITATGQRVTLRCSPRSGDLSVYWYQQSLDQGLQFLIQYYNGEERAKGNILERFSAQQFPDLHSELNLSSLELGDSALYFCASSVATAGGTRGGNIQYFGAGTRLSVL.

The rearrangement joins TRBV14 to TRBJ2-2, with D hard to call. V was clipped by 0 bases and J by 3 bases, with 5 bases between them. The CDR3 loop spans 14 amino acids. The V gene's germline CDR1 is SGHDN and CDR2 FVKESK. The CDR3 protein is CASSQDYYTGELFF. The CDR3 nucleotides are TGTGCCAGCAGCCAAGACTACTACACCGGGGAGCTGTTTTTT.

The chain uses TRBV10-3 and TRBJ2-3, with 10 bases matching TRBD2. Per the germline V gene, CDR1 is ENHRY and CDR2 is SYGVKD. V lost 10 bases and J lost 6; bases outside the gene matches: 13. This CDR3 contains 15 residues. CDR3 sequence reads: CATLSWLAGADTQYF. CDR3 sequence (DNA): TGTGCCACCCTTTCCTGGCTAGCGGGAGCCGATACGCAGTATTTT.

The count of this clone is one. The J gene is TRBJ1-5, the V gene TRBV18; D may be TRBD1 (6 bases). CDR1 is KGHSH and CDR2 is LQKENI in the germline V gene. This CDR3 is 15 amino acids long. Trimming took 5 bases from V and 2 from J, leaving 13 bases between them. The CDR3 here is CASSSGQSGNQPQHF. CDR3 nucleotide sequence: TGTGCCAGCTCATCCGGACAGTCGGGCAATCAGCCCCAGCATTTT.

This clone came up once. The chain employs TRBV9 and TRBJ2-1; TRBD1 aligns across 7 bases. This CDR3 has 15 amino acids. Germline assignment: CDR1 SGDLS and CDR2 YYNGEE. With 0 bases clipped from V and 5 bases from J, the junction kept 5 bases outside the gene matches. CDR3 bases: TGTGCCAGCAGCGTAGCCCCCGGGACAGACAATGAGCAGTTCTTC. Protein product: CASSVAPGTDNEQFF.

The rearrangement links TRBV5-1 to TRBJ1-5; D remains ambiguous. CDR1 is SGHRS, CDR2 YFSETQ, per germline. V was pared by 0 bases and J by 9 bases, with 16 bases between. There are 15 residues in the CDR3. The CDR3 DNA follows: TGCGCCAGCAGCTTGGGCAGGAGCTGGGTCTGGCCCCAGCATTTT. It yields the protein CASSLGRSWVWPQHF.

This clone was observed once. The chain recombines TRBV28 with TRBJ1-2; perhaps TRBD1 as D (5 bases). Trimming pared 4 bases from V and 2 bases from J, leaving 20 bases between. CDR3 length equals 17 residues. In germline, CDR1 is MDHEN, CDR2 SYDVKM. CDR3 amino acids: CASSSYLGNRMNYGYTF. The CDR3 nucleotides read TGTGCCAGCAGTTCTTATCTCGGGAACAGGATGAACTATGGCTACACCTTC.

The CDR3 is CARSLTSGRRGSTHYEQYF. As DNA, the CDR3 is TGTGCCAGAAGCTTGACTAGCGGGAGGAGGGGGTCGACCCATTACGAGCAGTACTTC. The rearrangement links TRBV5-3 to TRBJ2-7; 12 bases align to TRBD2. TRBV5-3 is treated as an ORF (open reading frame) with a function not yet certain. V lost 1 base to trimming and J lost 4 bases; unmatched junction nucleotides: 15. The CDR3 covers 19 residues.

For the CDR3, the DNA is TGCGCCAGCAGCCAAGATGGGGTCAAGAATGAAAAACTGTTTTTT. Amino acids: CASSQDGVKNEKLFF. The V and J genes are TRBV4-1 and TRBJ1-4; D is ambiguous. Germline CDR1 is MGHRA and CDR2 is YSYEKL. The CDR3 is 15 amino acids. Trimming cost V 0 bases and J 5 bases, with 10 bases left between them.

This rearrangement joins TRBV6-5 to TRBJ2-7, with D unresolved. Trimming removed 2 bases at V and 2 bases at J, with 10 bases between. Germline CDR1 is MNHEY and CDR2 is SVGAGI. The CDR3 length is 14 residues. The CDR3 region has the DNA TGTGCCAGCAGTTACGAGAACGGAGCCTACGAGCAGTACTTC. It specifies CASSYENGAYEQYF.

This chain joins TRBV7-2 and TRBJ2-1; 8 bases map to TRBD2. CDR3 length equals 15 residues. V shed 5 bases, J shed 11 bases, and the junction held 14 bases outside the gene matches. Germline V lookup: CDR1 SGHTA, CDR2 FQGNSA. CDR3 protein: CASSPAAGGGLKQFF. Here the CDR3 DNA reads TGTGCCAGCAGCCCAGCAGCTGGCGGGGGGTTGAAGCAGTTCTTC. The whole variable domain, remainder taken from reference TRBV7-2 and TRBJ2-1, is GAGVSQSPSNKVTEKGKDVELRCDPISGHTALYWYRQSLGQGLEFLIYFQGNSAPDKSGLPSDRFSAERTGGSVSTLTIQRTQQEDSAVYLCASSPAAGGGLKQFFGPGTRLTVL.

The chain uses TRBV18 and TRBJ2-1; D is undetermined. Germline values: CDR1 KGHSH, CDR2 LQKENI. Deletions cut 1 base from V and 2 bases from J, with 9 bases between. The CDR3 is 15 amino acids. The CDR3 loop reads CASSPRPGPYNEQFF. CDR3 bases: TGTGCCAGCTCACCACGTCCGGGCCCCTACAATGAGCAGTTCTTC.

The genes are TRBV10-3 and TRBJ1-1, with D unclear. V lost 4 bases and J 3 bases, leaving 18 bases between the germline ends. Germline loops: CDR1 ENHRY, CDR2 SYGVKD. The length of the CDR3 is 16 residues. CDR3 protein: CAISAGRLGVHTEAFF. The CDR3 DNA sequence: TGTGCCATCAGTGCGGGCCGCCTCGGGGTCCACACTGAAGCTTTCTTT.

In the case of this clone: Germline is not matched at one junction end, which may reflect a read error. The chain uses TRBV11-2 and TRBJ2-4; 8 bases agree with TRBD1. This CDR3 spans 13 amino acids. CDR1 is SGHAT, CDR2 FQNNGV, per germline. CDR3 sequence reads: CASSLDRDRSVLF. As DNA, the CDR3 is TGTGCCAGCAGCTTAGATCGGGACAGGTCTGTTTTATTC.

The chain has TRBV6-1 and TRBJ1-6; no firm D call. Trimming shortened V by 2 bases and J by 0 bases, and 8 bases separated the two germline ends. Looked up from germline, CDR1 is MNHNS and CDR2 is SASEGT. This CDR3 has 16 amino acids. The CDR3 region is CASSETGGSYNSPLHF. For the CDR3, the DNA is TGTGCCAGCAGTGAAACGGGCGGCTCCTATAATTCACCCCTCCACTTT.

The V and J genes are TRBV19 and TRBJ1-5; maybe TRBD1 (6 bases). Germline V gene lookup returns CDR1 LNHDA and CDR2 SQIVND (reference sequence). The germline V and J ends were trimmed by 6 bases and 0 bases, with 12 bases remaining between them. The CDR3 length is 15 residues. CDR3 protein: CASRKGQTSNQPQHF. CDR3 nucleotide sequence: TGTGCCAGTAGAAAAGGACAGACTAGCAATCAGCCCCAGCATTTT.